This T cell receptor (beta chain) was sequenced during a study of beta chain features in type 1 diabetes. Details on this clone: As yet, its antigen is unknown.

Whole-study findings and limits: The naive, central memory and Treg TCRB repertoires looked more alike in patients than they did in healthy donors. A pattern of fewer insertions and more deletions at VDJ junctions was seen in type 1 diabetes patients. Patients with Type 1 diabetes showed moderately but significantly shorter TCRB CDR3s in all four CD4+ subsets.

Each sorted fraction was over 95% pure. Germline values: CDR1 SQVTM, CDR2 ANQGSEA. V dropped 1 base and J dropped 10 bases, with 16 bases sitting between them. CDR3 size: 13 residues. cDNA synthesis used the whole RNA isolate, giving expressed TCRB sequences. Clones were sequenced by immunoSEQ multiplex PCR, and TCRdb holds only the in-frame ones, with some missing. The table includes 52,000 or so clones, about 50% detected once. The rearrangement links TRBV29-1 to TRBJ1-1; TRBD1 is a possible D gene (6 bases). The sample was Tregs from blood. The receptor was derived from a woman aged 40 to 50 with type 1 diabetes. The CDR3, as DNA: TGCAGCGTTGAAGCCGCCGCACAGGGTAGAGCTTTCTTT. It specifies CSVEAAAQGRAFF.